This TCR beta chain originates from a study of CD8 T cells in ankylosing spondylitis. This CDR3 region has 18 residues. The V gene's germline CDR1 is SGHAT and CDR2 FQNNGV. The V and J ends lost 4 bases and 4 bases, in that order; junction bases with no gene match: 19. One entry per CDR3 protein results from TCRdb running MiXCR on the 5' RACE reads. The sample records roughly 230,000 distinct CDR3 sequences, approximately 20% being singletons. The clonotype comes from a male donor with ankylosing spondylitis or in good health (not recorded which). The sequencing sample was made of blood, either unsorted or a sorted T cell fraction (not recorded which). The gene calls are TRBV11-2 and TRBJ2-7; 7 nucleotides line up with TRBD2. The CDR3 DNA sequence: TGTGCCAGCAGCTGGCCCTCAACGGAGGTAGCGGGTACGTACGAGCAGTACTTC. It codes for CASSWPSTEVAGTYEQYF.